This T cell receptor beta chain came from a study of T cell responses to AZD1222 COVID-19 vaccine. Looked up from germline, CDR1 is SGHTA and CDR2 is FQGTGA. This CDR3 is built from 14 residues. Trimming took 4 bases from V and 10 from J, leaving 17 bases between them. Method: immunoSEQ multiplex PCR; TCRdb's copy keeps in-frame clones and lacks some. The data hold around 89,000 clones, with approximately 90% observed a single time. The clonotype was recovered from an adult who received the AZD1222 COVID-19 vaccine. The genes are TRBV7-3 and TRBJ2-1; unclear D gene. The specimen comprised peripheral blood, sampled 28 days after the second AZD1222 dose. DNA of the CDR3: TGTGCCAGCAGCTCGTCGATAGGTTTGGGGGAGCAGTTCTTC. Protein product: CASSSSIGLGEQFF.